This T cell receptor beta chain is from a study of tumor-infiltrating lymphocytes in oesophageal squamous cell carcinoma (dated by TCRdb to the mid-2010s). Library preparation was by PCR. The listed sequencing device is Illumina HiSeq 2000. The public reads were run again by TCRdb, first through fastp at Q25 and then through MiXCR, and only productive beta chains were kept. CDR3 protein duplicates are merged, each entry listing the most common genes and DNA. A total of some 9,900 distinct CDR3 sequences appear in this sample, roughly 53% of them only once. More than 30% of the sample goes to the ten largest clones. The CDR3 runs 15 residues from the cysteine to the phenylalanine. Only the CDR3 portion is preserved as DNA: 45 bases, with reading frame beginning at the first base. Trimming at the junction amounts to 5 bases on V and 0 bases on J, and the germline ends lie 11 bases apart. This clonotype is categorized as large (0.1 to 1%). Which antigen it targets is not known. No quality values exist for individual bases; no much larger clone is one base distant.

This receptor was identified in a female donor with esophageal squamous cell carcinoma. The sequence joins TRBV6-7 to TRBJ1-3, with no confidently assigned D gene. TRBV6-7 is an open reading frame whose function is uncertain. Specimen: esophageal tumor tissue. CDR3 protein: CASSQQRSSGNTIYF. The DNA sequence is TGTGCCAGCAGTCAACAGCGAAGCTCTGGAAACACCATATATTTT.